The 31 T cell receptor beta chains below come from one sample, sequenced in a study of monozygotic twins with inflammatory bowel disease. No DNA is given; TCRdb re-called the 5' RACE reads and lists each CDR3 protein once. The sample includes about 420,000 distinct CDR3 sequences. Sequenced: blood. Receptor source: a human donor with ulcerative colitis or Crohn's disease, or a healthy co-twin of an affected twin (not recorded which).

V usage is TRBV30 and J usage is TRBJ1-2; TCRdb picks TRBD1, but there is no DNA to check that call. CDR1 is GTSNPN and CDR2 is SVGIG in the germline V gene (reference sequence). The CDR3 is made up of 12 amino acids. The CDR3 is CALPGDSLGYTF.

The V call is TRBV27, the J call TRBJ2-1; TCRdb reports TRBD1, a call that lacks DNA to check it against. Germline V gene lookup returns CDR1 MNHEY and CDR2 SMNVEV (reference sequence). CDR3 length: 15 residues. CDR3 loop: CAHPGSPQRWDEQFF.

The V gene is TRBV7-2, the J gene TRBJ2-7; there is no DNA to check the TCRdb D call of TRBD1. CDR1 is SGHTA, CDR2 FQGNSA, per germline. This CDR3 has 15 residues. CDR3 amino acids: CASSLAGTANYEQYF. Looking up the rest from reference TRBV7-2 and TRBJ2-7 gives the full variable domain: GAGVSQSPSNKVTEKGKDVELRCDPISGHTALYWYRQSLGQGLEFLIYFQGNSAPDKSGLPSDRFSAERTGGSVSTLTIQRTQQEDSAVYLCASSLAGTANYEQYFGPGTRLTVT.

This rearrangement joins TRBV7-2 to TRBJ2-1; TCRdb reports TRBD1, a call that lacks DNA to check it against. This CDR3 contains 16 residues. Per germline, CDR1 SGHTA and CDR2 FQGNSA. The CDR3 sequence is CASSLDGSRRINEQFF.

This chain uses TRBV7-6 with TRBJ2-5; the D call from TCRdb, TRBD2, cannot be confirmed without DNA. The CDR3 extends over 15 amino acids. From germline, CDR1 is SGHVS and CDR2 FNYEAQ. The CDR3 is CASSSARGLQETQYF.

The chain carries TRBV10-3 and TRBJ1-1; TCRdb calls TRBD1, which cannot be checked without DNA. The CDR3 has 15 amino acids. The V gene's germline CDR1 is ENHRY and CDR2 SYGVKD. The CDR3 region is CAIRKGTGGNTEAFF.

This chain links TRBV5-5 with TRBJ1-2; TCRdb designates TRBD1, a call that cannot be tested without DNA. There are 17 residues in the CDR3. Germline-derived CDR1 and CDR2 are SGHKS and YYEKEE (reference sequence). CDR3: CASSSLGQGTVNYGYTF.

V gene TRBV5-1 combines with J gene TRBJ2-2. Looked up from germline, CDR1 is SGHRS and CDR2 is YFSETQ. CDR3 length: 14 amino acids. The CDR3 loop reads CASSLGSNTGELFF.

The chain carries TRBV7-8 and TRBJ1-1. Germline-derived CDR1 and CDR2 are SGHVS and FQNEAQ. There are 12 residues in the CDR3. The CDR3 here is CASSRQSTEAFF.

This chain links TRBV6-5 with TRBJ2-5; TCRdb outputs TRBD2, but without DNA this stays unchecked. This CDR3 is built from 15 residues. In germline, CDR1 is MNHEY, CDR2 SVGAGI. CDR3 in amino acids: CASSYSASGLETQYF.

The chain carries TRBV29-1 and TRBJ2-1; the TCRdb call, TRBD2, lacks DNA for checking. Germline CDR1 and CDR2: SQVTM and ANQGSEA. This CDR3 has 14 residues. CDR3 sequence reads: CSVAAGSSYNEQFF.

The chain recombines TRBV29-1 with TRBJ2-7; the TCRdb call, TRBD1, lacks DNA for checking. The germline V gene encodes CDR1 SQVTM and CDR2 ANQGSEA. The CDR3 consists of 15 residues. CDR3 region: CSVARAFSGNNEQYF.

The chain employs TRBV4-3 and TRBJ2-1; the TCRdb call, TRBD2, lacks DNA for checking. This CDR3 is built from 15 residues. Germline V gene data show CDR1 as LGHNA and CDR2 as YSLEER. CDR3 in amino acids: CASSRRLATHNEQFF.

This chain joins TRBV5-6 and TRBJ2-5. The CDR3 sequence is 13 residues long. CDR1 SGHDT and CDR2 YYEEEE come from the germline V gene. The CDR3 sequence is CASSLSAGETQYF.

The chain links TRBV3-1 to TRBJ2-5. Germline V gene lookup returns CDR1 LGHDT and CDR2 YNNKEL (reference sequence). The CDR3 sequence is 14 residues long. CDR3 protein: CASSHDSTRGTQYF.

V and J are TRBV15 and TRBJ2-1; the D call of TRBD2 rests on TCRdb alone, since no DNA is present to check it. This CDR3 is 14 amino acids long. Germline loops: CDR1 LNHNV, CDR2 YYDKDF (reference sequence). The CDR3 loop reads CATRLAGSYNEQFF.

The CDR3 protein is CASSQDRRGGYEQYF. The chain recombines TRBV27 with TRBJ2-7; TCRdb's assignment of TRBD1 cannot be checked, as there is no DNA. In germline, CDR1 is MNHEY, CDR2 SMNVEV (reference sequence). This CDR3 contains 15 residues.

Here the CDR3 reads CASSPRTALIGSDTQYF. This chain uses TRBV7-9 with TRBJ2-3; the TRBD1 assignment by TCRdb is unverifiable without DNA. CDR1 and CDR2 (germline): SEHNR, FQNEAQ (reference sequence). The CDR3 loop spans 17 amino acids.

The genes are TRBV12-3 or TRBV12-4 and TRBJ2-7; TCRdb indicates TRBD1, and absent DNA this call remains unverified. CDR3 size: 13 residues. The CDR3 here is CASSPGREREQYF.

This chain connects TRBV7-9 to TRBJ1-1. CDR3 length: 14 amino acids. Germline V gene sequence: CDR1 SEHNR, CDR2 FQNEAQ (reference sequence). This chain's CDR3 is CASSKPPKNTEAFF.

The chain links TRBV2 to TRBJ2-1; TCRdb's D call, TRBD1, is unchecked because there is no DNA. Germline V lookup: CDR1 SNHLY, CDR2 FYNNEI. The CDR3 loop spans 12 amino acids. CDR3 loop: CASSADSNEQFF.

The gene calls are TRBV7-9 and TRBJ2-1; TCRdb outputs TRBD1, but without DNA this stays unchecked. Per germline, CDR1 SEHNR and CDR2 FQNEAQ (reference sequence). The CDR3 runs to 13 residues. The CDR3 loop is CASSYPQQGRQFF.

CDR3 amino acids: CASSLGQQGFTEAFF. This sequence joins TRBV5-4 and TRBJ1-1; as DNA is missing, the TRBD1 call by TCRdb cannot be tested. The CDR3 has 15 amino acids. From germline, CDR1 is SGHNT and CDR2 YYREEE (reference sequence).

The chain is built from TRBV25-1 and TRBJ1-1; no DNA is available, so the TRBD1 call from TCRdb remains unchecked. The CDR3 consists of 18 residues. CDR1 is MGHDK and CDR2 is SYGVNS in the germline V gene. Here the CDR3 reads CDSSSVQGRSLGHTEAFF. Supplemented by reference TRBV25-1 and TRBJ1-1, the full variable domain reads EADIYQTPRYLVIGTGKKITLECSQTMGHDKMYWYQQDPGMELHLIHYSYGVNSTEKGDLSSESTVSRIRTEHFPLTLESARPSHTSQYLCDSSSVQGRSLGHTEAFFGQGTRLTVV.

The rearrangement links TRBV9 to TRBJ2-5; TCRdb lists TRBD2, though no DNA is available to test this call. The germline V gene encodes CDR1 SGDLS and CDR2 YYNGEE. This CDR3 contains 16 residues. The CDR3 protein is CASSVGLAGGPETQYF.

The rearrangement uses TRBV7-8 and TRBJ2-1; the D call of TRBD2 rests on TCRdb alone, since no DNA is present to check it. The CDR3 runs to 13 residues. Germline V gene data show CDR1 as SGHVS and CDR2 as FQNEAQ. The CDR3 reads CASIGLAGLEQFF.

This chain links TRBV19 with TRBJ2-7. CDR1 LNHDA and CDR2 SQIVND come from the germline V gene (reference sequence). This CDR3 has 13 amino acids. The CDR3 sequence is CASSVDSAYEQYF.

The chain links TRBV18 to TRBJ1-1; TCRdb's D gene call, TRBD1, goes unchecked for lack of DNA. Germline values: CDR1 KGHSH, CDR2 LQKENI. This CDR3 region has 15 residues. The CDR3 loop is CASSPPQGSNTEAFF. Full variable domain (rest looked up from reference TRBV18 and TRBJ1-1): NAGVMQNPRHLVRRRGQEARLRCSPMKGHSHVYWYRQLPEEGLKFMVYLQKENIIDESGMPKERFSAEFPKEGPSILRIQQVVRGDSAAYFCASSPPQGSNTEAFFGQGTRLTVV.

The V and J genes are TRBV5-1 and TRBJ1-4; TCRdb gives TRBD1 as the D gene, but with no DNA this cannot be confirmed. The V gene's germline CDR1 is SGHRS and CDR2 YFSETQ. The CDR3 runs 16 residues. CDR3 sequence: CASSLPQGGVNEKLFF.

This chain links TRBV29-1 with TRBJ1-1; TCRdb indicates TRBD1, and absent DNA this call remains unverified. Germline V lookup: CDR1 SQVTM, CDR2 ANQGSEA. This CDR3 has 13 amino acids. The CDR3 region is CSVSRQRASEAFF.

This chain links TRBV12-3 or TRBV12-4 with TRBJ1-2; the TCRdb D gene call, TRBD1, has no DNA to confirm it. The CDR3 runs 15 residues. CDR3 sequence: CASYQDRFYWGFYTF.